This T cell receptor beta chain appears in the sequencing data of a study of cytomegalovirus exposure and HLA in healthy donors. The PCR employed 60 Vbeta primers together with 13 Jbeta primers. Sequencing used immunoSEQ multiplex PCR; TCRdb keeps in-frame clones, though not all of them. Among roughly 240,000 clones, approximately 85% were seen once, and the ten largest hold around 0.23%. V trimming: 5 bases; J trimming: 0 bases; junction bases outside the gene matches: 3. Germline values: CDR1 MNHEY, CDR2 SVGAGI. The length of the CDR3 is 15 residues. This receptor was taken from a girl aged 2 to 9 in good health and CMV-seronegative. Source material: PBMCs. The chain is built from TRBV6-5 and TRBJ1-3, with TRBD1 matching 8 bases. This chain's CDR3 is CASSPDRGSGNTIYF. In DNA, the CDR3 is TGTGCCAGCAGTCCCGACAGGGGCTCTGGAAACACCATATATTTT.